The TCR beta chain under discussion was sequenced for a study of OX40 agonist ivuxolimab in advanced cancers. Overall study results and limits: Expanded clones were, on average, more numerous in CD8+ T cells than in CD4+.

Generated by immunoSEQ multiplex PCR, the TCRdb table keeps only in-frame clones and is missing some. The sample yields 65,000 to 75,000 clones, roughly 85% seen once. As to this clone: Its antigen is currently unknown.

The CDR3 has 17 amino acids. V lost 6 bases, J lost 0 bases, and 18 bases lay in between. CDR1 is SNHLY, CDR2 FYNNEI, per germline. Specimen: CD4+ or CD8+ T cells sorted from blood, collected in a trial of the OX40 agonist ivuxolimab. The receptor was derived from an adult with an advanced solid tumor such as melanoma, head and neck, liver or kidney cancer. The chain employs TRBV2 and TRBJ2-1; D is tentatively TRBD1 or TRBD2 (5 bases each). CDR3 protein: CASRTGTDSRSYNEQFF. The CDR3 nucleotides read TGTGCCAGCAGGACCGGGACGGATTCCCGCTCCTACAATGAGCAGTTCTTC.